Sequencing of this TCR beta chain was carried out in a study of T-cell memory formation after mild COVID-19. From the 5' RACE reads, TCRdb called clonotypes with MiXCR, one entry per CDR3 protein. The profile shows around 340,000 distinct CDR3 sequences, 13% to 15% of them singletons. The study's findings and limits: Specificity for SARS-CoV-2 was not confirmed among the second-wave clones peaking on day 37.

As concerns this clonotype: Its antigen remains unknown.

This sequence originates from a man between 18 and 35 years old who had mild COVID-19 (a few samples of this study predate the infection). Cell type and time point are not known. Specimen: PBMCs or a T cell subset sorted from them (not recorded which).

Here the CDR3 reads CARAIKTGRGTDTQYF. In DNA, the CDR3 is TGTGCCAGAGCCATAAAAACAGGGAGAGGAACAGATACGCAGTATTTT. V and J are TRBV12-3 or TRBV12-4 and TRBJ2-3; perhaps TRBD1 as D (6 bases). CDR3 length: 16 residues. Between the trimmed V and J ends, which lost 9 bases and 3 bases, there was a span of 22 bases.